Shown below are 30 T cell receptor beta chains from a single sample sequenced in a study of cytomegalovirus exposure and HLA in healthy donors. In the PCR, 60 Vbeta and 13 Jbeta primers were used. Only in-frame clones appear in the TCRdb table, and some are missing; sequencing was by immunoSEQ multiplex PCR. Of 95,000 to 150,000 clones in the sample, around three fifths are singletons; the top ten hold roughly 8.6%. The specimen was PBMCs. Receptor source: a woman in her forties in good health and CMV-seropositive.

A few counts support this clone. The CDR3 sequence is CARGATGTDAYGYTF. For the CDR3, the DNA is TGTGCCAGGGGGGCAACCGGGACAGATGCCTATGGCTACACCTTC. The chain recombines TRBV2 with TRBJ1-2; 7 positions agree with TRBD1. Germline V gives CDR1 SNHLY, CDR2 FYNNEI. CDR3 length: 15 residues. V trimming: 9 bases; J trimming: 4 bases; junction bases outside the gene matches: 14.

The chain links TRBV10-3 to TRBJ2-3, with D maybe TRBD1 (5 bases). Per germline, CDR1 ENHRY and CDR2 SYGVKD. The CDR3 contains 15 residues. Trimming took 6 bases from V and 0 from J, leaving 13 bases between them. As DNA, the CDR3 is TGTGCCATCAGAGACAGTTCTCGCAGCACAGATACGCAGTATTTT. It specifies CAIRDSSRSTDTQYF.

This chain uses TRBV7-9 with TRBJ1-1; TRBD1 is a possible D gene (5 bases). Deletions cut 1 base from V and 11 bases from J, with 8 bases between. The CDR3 runs 11 residues. In germline, CDR1 is SEHNR, CDR2 FQNEAQ (reference sequence). CDR3 residues: CASSLGQIAFF. The DNA of the CDR3 is TGTGCCAGCAGCTTAGGACAGATTGCTTTCTTT.

A few counts support this clone. This chain connects TRBV25-1 to TRBJ1-5, with 7 bases that match TRBD1. The CDR3 is made up of 17 amino acids. Germline V lookup: CDR1 MGHDK, CDR2 SYGVNS. V dropped 4 bases and J dropped 1; count of bases not matched to a gene: 10. The DNA of the CDR3 is TGTGCCAGCAGTGCGATACAGGGGTCCGCAAGCAATCAGCCCCAGCATTTT. Protein product: CASSAIQGSASNQPQHF.

V gene TRBV5-4 combines with J gene TRBJ2-1; D may be TRBD1 (6 bases). The ends were cut back, 3 bases at V and 3 bases at J, with 13 bases in the middle. Per germline, CDR1 SGHNT and CDR2 YYREEE (reference sequence). This CDR3 contains 15 residues. The CDR3 protein is CASSSDPGDYNEQFF. CDR3 in DNA: TGTGCCAGCAGCTCGGACCCAGGGGACTACAATGAGCAGTTCTTC.

This clone was detected only a few times. The chain recombines TRBV28 with TRBJ2-2; D remains unclear. CDR1 is MDHEN, CDR2 SYDVKM, per germline. V was clipped by 8 bases and J by 0 bases, with 10 bases between them. The CDR3 runs 14 residues. CDR3 loop: CASSRSTNTGELFF. The CDR3 DNA reads TGTGCCAGCTCAAGGAGTACGAACACCGGGGAGCTGTTTTTT. The full variable domain, its missing parts supplied by reference TRBV28 and TRBJ2-2, is DVKVTQSSRYLVKRTGEKVFLECVQDMDHENMFWYRQDPGLGLRLIYFSYDVKMKEKGDIPEGYSVSREKKERFSLILESASTNQTSMYLCASSRSTNTGELFFGEGSRLTVL.

This clone was detected ten times or more. Other DNA sequences in the sample encode the same CDR3. The J gene is TRBJ2-7, the V gene TRBV2; 10 bases map to TRBD2. The length of the CDR3 is 14 residues. The germline V gene has CDR1 SNHLY and CDR2 FYNNEI. The V segment lost 4 bases and the J segment 6 bases; nucleotides outside the gene matches: 6. The CDR3 is CASSGLAGAGEQYF. The CDR3 DNA sequence: TGTGCCAGCAGTGGCCTAGCGGGGGCCGGCGAGCAGTACTTC.

The chain combines TRBV6-1 with TRBJ2-2; possibly TRBD2 for D (6 bases). Germline CDR1 reads MNHNS; CDR2 reads SASEGT. This CDR3 has 14 amino acids. Trimming left V 4 bases short and J 2 bases short, with 8 bases between. For the CDR3, the DNA is TGTGCCAGCAGTGGGAGGGTCAACACCGGGGAGCTGTTTTTT. This sequence encodes CASSGRVNTGELFF.

This chain joins TRBV2 and TRBJ2-5, with 11 bases fitting TRBD2. Germline values: CDR1 SNHLY, CDR2 FYNNEI. The CDR3 covers 18 residues. V lost 7 bases, J lost 1 base, and 14 bases stayed unmatched. CDR3 bases: TGTGCCAGCACCCAGGGGCCTAGCGGGGGGCCCCGCCAAGAGACCCAGTACTTC. Translation: CASTQGPSGGPRQETQYF.

This sequence joins TRBV2 and TRBJ1-5, with 7 positions matching TRBD1. In germline, CDR1 is SNHLY, CDR2 FYNNEI. After removal of 6 bases from V and 5 bases from J, the junction contained 19 bases not matched to a gene. CDR3 length equals 18 residues. The CDR3: CASRPTRQGGLVYQPQHF. The CDR3 region has the DNA TGTGCCAGCAGGCCGACAAGACAGGGAGGATTAGTTTATCAGCCCCAGCATTTT.

The table lists this clone with a count of one. The chain carries TRBV5-1 and TRBJ1-1, with a tentative D call TRBD1 (6 bases). This CDR3 has 15 residues. V lost 3 bases, J lost 6 bases, and 18 bases lay in between. CDR1 is SGHRS, CDR2 YFSETQ, per germline. The CDR3: CASSWTGTNPSEAFF. In DNA form, the CDR3 reads TGCGCCAGCAGCTGGACCGGGACAAACCCCTCTGAAGCTTTCTTT.

This rearrangement joins TRBV28 to TRBJ2-2, with unresolved D. The V gene lost 6 bases and the J gene lost 6 bases, with 14 bases spanning the gap. CDR1 is MDHEN, CDR2 SYDVKM, per germline. The CDR3 runs to 14 residues. The CDR3 spells CASRVSLVSGELFF. CDR3 nucleotide sequence: TGTGCCAGCAGAGTTAGCCTGGTTTCCGGGGAGCTGTTTTTT.

The chain links TRBV7-9 to TRBJ1-1; TRBD1 matches 8 bases. J gave up 1 base and V 3 bases, and 1 base lay outside the gene matches. Germline assignment: CDR1 SEHNR and CDR2 FQNEAQ (reference sequence). CDR3 length: 14 residues. The CDR3 sequence is CASSLGQANTEAFF. CDR3 in DNA: TGTGCCAGCAGCTTGGGACAGGCGAACACTGAAGCTTTCTTT.

The rearrangement uses TRBV7-6 and TRBJ1-3; D is unresolved. Germline V gives CDR1 SGHVS, CDR2 FNYEAQ. The germline V and J ends were trimmed by 2 bases and 0 bases, with 8 bases remaining between them. The CDR3 runs 15 residues. The CDR3 loop reads CASSLNVHSGNTIYF. CDR3 DNA sequence: TGTGCCAGCAGCTTAAATGTACACTCTGGAAACACCATATATTTT.

This clone was detected only once. This chain links TRBV5-1 with TRBJ2-5, with D hard to call. Trimming stripped 0 bases from V and 3 bases from J, with 6 bases between. The V gene's germline CDR1 is SGHRS and CDR2 YFSETQ. The CDR3 sequence is 13 residues long. CDR3 bases: TGCGCCAGCAGCTTGGGGCTCGAAGAGACCCAGTACTTC. This encodes CASSLGLEETQYF.

The rearrangement links TRBV2 to TRBJ1-6; TRBD1 matches 7 bases. The ends lost 6 bases at V and 3 bases at J; junction bases unmatched: 8. The germline V gene has CDR1 SNHLY and CDR2 FYNNEI. The CDR3 is 16 amino acids. The CDR3, as DNA: TGTGCCAGCAGCCCCGCCGGACAGGTCTATAATTCACCCCTCCACTTT. It encodes CASSPAGQVYNSPLHF.

The gene calls are TRBV5-6 and TRBJ2-7; a weak D match, TRBD2 (5 bases). The ends were cut back, 4 bases at V and 3 bases at J, with 14 bases in the middle. Per germline, CDR1 SGHDT and CDR2 YYEEEE. This CDR3 is built from 14 residues. The CDR3 DNA follows: TGTGCCAGCAGCCCAGGCCCCGGGGACTACGAGCAGTACTTC. It yields the protein CASSPGPGDYEQYF.

The chain employs TRBV19 and TRBJ1-2; TRBD1 might be the D (5 bases). CDR3 length: 14 residues. Trimming took off 3 bases at V and 1 base at J, with 9 bases between the two ends. Per germline, CDR1 LNHDA and CDR2 SQIVND (reference sequence). This chain's CDR3 is CASSMGQVNYGYTF. The CDR3 coding sequence is TGTGCCAGTAGTATGGGGCAGGTTAACTATGGCTACACCTTC.

The CDR3 is CASAKQGLSYEQYF. In DNA, the CDR3 is TGTGCCAGCGCAAAACAGGGGCTGTCCTACGAGCAGTACTTC. The rearrangement uses TRBV27 and TRBJ2-7, with TRBD1 identical over 7 bases. The CDR3 extends over 14 amino acids. Germline CDR1 MNHEY, CDR2 SMNVEV (reference sequence). J gave up 1 base and V 8 bases, and 8 bases lay outside the gene matches.

The chain links TRBV6-6 to TRBJ2-7, with 7 bases fitting TRBD1. This CDR3 contains 14 residues. Germline assignment: CDR1 MNHNY and CDR2 SVGAGI (reference sequence). V shed 3 bases, J shed 6 bases, and the junction held 8 bases outside the gene matches. CDR3 DNA: TGTGCCAGCAGTTATAGACAGGGCACGGGCGAGCAGTACTTC. It encodes CASSYRQGTGEQYF.

This clone occurred once. The chain uses TRBV19 and TRBJ2-7, with D tentatively TRBD2 (6 bases). The CDR3 length is 14 residues. Germline CDR1 reads LNHDA; CDR2 reads SQIVND (reference sequence). Trimming cost V 0 bases and J 6 bases, with 12 bases left between them. In nucleotides, the CDR3 is TGTGCCAGTAGTATAGATGGAGGGTCCGGCGAGCAGTACTTC. Translated, it gives CASSIDGGSGEQYF.

This clone was picked up a small number of times. The chain recombines TRBV11-2 with TRBJ2-1, with 9 nucleotides matching TRBD2. Germline CDR1 and CDR2: SGHAT and FQNNGV. The CDR3 length is 15 residues. Losses at the gene ends were 0 bases for V and 10 bases for J; bases not matched to a gene: 7. The CDR3, as DNA: TGTGCCAGCAGCTTAGAACTAGCGGGCGTGGGGGAGCAGTTCTTC. Its protein is CASSLELAGVGEQFF.

The chain carries TRBV19 and TRBJ2-1, with a tentative D call TRBD2 (6 bases). V was pared by 5 bases and J by 12 bases, with 17 bases between. Germline V gene lookup returns CDR1 LNHDA and CDR2 SQIVND (reference sequence). The CDR3 sequence is 13 residues long. CDR3 nucleotide sequence: TGTGCCAGTAGTGACGGGACTCTAGTTGGGCAGTTCTTC. As protein: CASSDGTLVGQFF.

The chain couples TRBV30 to TRBJ1-6; D may be TRBD1 (5 bases). The CDR3 length is 12 residues. Trimming took 3 bases from V and 12 from J, leaving 12 bases between them. The germline gives CDR1 GTSNPN, CDR2 SVGIG (reference sequence). DNA of the CDR3: TGTGCCTGGAGGTTCCGGGGGGAACCCCTCCACTTT. Its protein is CAWRFRGEPLHF.

This sequence joins TRBV5-6 and TRBJ1-2, with TRBD1 identical over 7 bases. V was pared by 0 bases and J by 4 bases, with 0 bases of the junction left unmatched. CDR1 and CDR2 (germline): SGHDT, YYEEEE. This CDR3 has 13 amino acids. The CDR3: CASSLEGAYGYTF. CDR3 nucleotides: TGTGCCAGCAGCTTGGAGGGGGCCTATGGCTACACCTTC. Supplemented by reference TRBV5-6 and TRBJ1-2, the full variable domain reads DAGVTQSPTHLIKTRGQQVTLRCSPKSGHDTVSWYQQALGQGPQFIFQYYEEEERQRGNFPDRFSGHQFPNYSSELNVNALLLGDSALYLCASSLEGAYGYTFGSGTRLTVV.

The gene calls are TRBV4-1 and TRBJ2-1; a possible D gene is TRBD2 (5 bases). The CDR3 runs to 14 residues. Germline CDR1 is MGHRA and CDR2 is YSYEKL. V was trimmed by 4 bases and J by 7 bases, leaving 14 bases between them. The CDR3 sequence is CASSRGHTGNEQFF. For the CDR3, the DNA is TGCGCCAGCAGCCGTGGGCATACGGGGAATGAGCAGTTCTTC.

This sequence joins TRBV9 and TRBJ2-3; D remains ambiguous. This CDR3 contains 13 residues. Germline CDR1 is SGDLS and CDR2 is YYNGEE. V was cut by 4 bases and J by 3 bases, with 9 bases left in between. CDR3: CASSNSMTDTQYF. The CDR3 bases are TGTGCCAGCAGCAACAGTATGACAGATACGCAGTATTTT.

This clone has more than one count but fewer than ten. The chain is built from TRBV4-2 and TRBJ2-7, with 10 nucleotides matching TRBD1. Germline trimming cut 7 bases from V and 4 bases from J; bases unmatched to any gene: 7. This CDR3 contains 14 residues. Germline-derived CDR1 and CDR2 are LGHNA and YNFKEQ. The CDR3 DNA sequence: TGTGCCAGCAACCAGGGACAGGGGAAGTACGAGCAGTACTTC. This translates into CASNQGQGKYEQYF.

The V call is TRBV11-3, the J call TRBJ1-1, with D possibly being TRBD1 (6 bases). The CDR3 length is 14 residues. The ends were cut back, 0 bases at V and 7 bases at J, with 12 bases in the middle. CDR1 is SGHNT and CDR2 is YENEEA in the germline V gene. For the CDR3, the DNA is TGTGCCAGCAGCTTAGACGGACAGCTAGTTGAAGCTTTCTTT. This translates into CASSLDGQLVEAFF. Full variable domain (outside the CDR3, taken from reference TRBV11-3 and TRBJ1-1): EAGVVQSPRYKIIEKKQPVAFWCNPISGHNTLYWYLQNLGQGPELLIRYENEEAVDDSQLPKDRFSAERLKGVDSTLKIQPAELGDSAVYLCASSLDGQLVEAFFGQGTRLTVV.

V gene TRBV25-1 combines with J gene TRBJ2-7; D may be TRBD1 (6 bases). The CDR3 spans 14 residues. V lost 3 bases to trimming and J lost 3 bases, with 12 bases between them. Germline lookup yields CDR1 MGHDK and CDR2 SYGVNS. The CDR3, as DNA: TGTGCCAGCAGTGACAAGACAGGTAGCTACGAGCAGTACTTC. This gives the protein CASSDKTGSYEQYF.